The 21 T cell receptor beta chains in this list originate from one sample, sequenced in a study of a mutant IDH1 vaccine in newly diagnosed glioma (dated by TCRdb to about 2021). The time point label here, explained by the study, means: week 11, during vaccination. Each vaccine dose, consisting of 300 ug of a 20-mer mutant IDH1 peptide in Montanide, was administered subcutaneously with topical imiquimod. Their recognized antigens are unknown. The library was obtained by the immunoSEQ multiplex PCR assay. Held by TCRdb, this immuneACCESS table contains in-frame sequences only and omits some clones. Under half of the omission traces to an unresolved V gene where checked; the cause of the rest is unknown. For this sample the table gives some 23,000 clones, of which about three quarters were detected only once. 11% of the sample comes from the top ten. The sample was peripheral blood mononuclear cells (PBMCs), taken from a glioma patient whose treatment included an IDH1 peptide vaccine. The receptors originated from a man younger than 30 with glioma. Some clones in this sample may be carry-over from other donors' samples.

The CDR3 nucleotides are TGTGCCAGCAACAAAGGGGGACTCGGGGCTAACACTGAAGCTTTCTTT. Protein product: CASNKGGLGANTEAFF. The J gene is TRBJ1-1, the V gene TRBV7-2; D might be TRBD1 (6 bases). The length of the CDR3 is 16 residues. V lost 7 bases, J lost 2 bases, and 20 bases lay in between. Germline loops: CDR1 SGHTA, CDR2 FQGNSA.

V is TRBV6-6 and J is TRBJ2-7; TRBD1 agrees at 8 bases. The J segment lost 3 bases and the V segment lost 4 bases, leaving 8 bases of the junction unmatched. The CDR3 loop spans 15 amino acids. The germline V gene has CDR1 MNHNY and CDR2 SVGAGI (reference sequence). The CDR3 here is CASSLQGGANYEQYF. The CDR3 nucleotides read TGTGCCAGCAGTTTACAGGGGGGCGCGAACTACGAGCAGTACTTC.

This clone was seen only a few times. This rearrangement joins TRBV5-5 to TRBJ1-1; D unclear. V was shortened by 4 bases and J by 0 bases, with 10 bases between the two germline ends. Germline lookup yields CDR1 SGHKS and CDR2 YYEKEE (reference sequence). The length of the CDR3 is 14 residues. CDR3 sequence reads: CASSLGPLNTEAFF. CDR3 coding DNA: TGTGCCAGCAGCCTAGGCCCTCTGAACACTGAAGCTTTCTTT.

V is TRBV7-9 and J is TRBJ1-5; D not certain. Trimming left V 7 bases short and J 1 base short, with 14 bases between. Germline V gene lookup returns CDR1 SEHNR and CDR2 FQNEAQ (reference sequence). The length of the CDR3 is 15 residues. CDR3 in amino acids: CASNGVGDSNQPQHF. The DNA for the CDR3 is TGTGCCAGCAACGGGGTTGGTGACAGCAATCAGCCCCAGCATTTT.

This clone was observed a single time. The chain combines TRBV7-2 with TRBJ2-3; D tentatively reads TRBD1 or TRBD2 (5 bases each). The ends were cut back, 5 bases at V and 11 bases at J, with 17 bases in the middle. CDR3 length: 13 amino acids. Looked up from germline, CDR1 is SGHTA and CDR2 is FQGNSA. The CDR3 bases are TGTGCCAGCAGCACTCTTGGGACCGGGGAGCAGTATTTT. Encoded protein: CASSTLGTGEQYF.

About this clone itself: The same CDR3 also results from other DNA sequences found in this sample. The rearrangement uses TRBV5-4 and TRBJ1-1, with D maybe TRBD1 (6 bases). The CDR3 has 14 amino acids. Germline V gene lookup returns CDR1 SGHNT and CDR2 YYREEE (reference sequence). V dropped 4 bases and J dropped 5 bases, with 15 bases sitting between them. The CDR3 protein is CASSPGQGRTEAFF. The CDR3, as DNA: TGTGCCAGCAGCCCAGGGCAGGGGCGGACTGAAGCTTTCTTT.

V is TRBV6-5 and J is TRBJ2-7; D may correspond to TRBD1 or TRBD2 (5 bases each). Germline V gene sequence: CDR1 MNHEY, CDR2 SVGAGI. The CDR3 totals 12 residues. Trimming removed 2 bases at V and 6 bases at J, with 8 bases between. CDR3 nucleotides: TGTGCCAGCAGTTACGGGGGTCGCGAGCAGTACTTC. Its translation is CASSYGGREQYF.

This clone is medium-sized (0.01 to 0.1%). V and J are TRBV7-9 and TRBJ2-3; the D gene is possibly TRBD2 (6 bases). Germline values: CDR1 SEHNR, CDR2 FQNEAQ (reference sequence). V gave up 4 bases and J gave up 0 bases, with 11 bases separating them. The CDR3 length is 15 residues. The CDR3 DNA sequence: TGTGCCAGCAGCTCCCAGCGGGCTAGCACAGATACGCAGTATTTT. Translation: CASSSQRASTDTQYF.

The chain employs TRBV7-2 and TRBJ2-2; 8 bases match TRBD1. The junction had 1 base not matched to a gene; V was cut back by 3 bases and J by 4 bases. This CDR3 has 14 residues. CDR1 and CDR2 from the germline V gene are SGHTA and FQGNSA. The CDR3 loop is CASSLDRVTGELFF. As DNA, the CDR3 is TGTGCCAGCAGCTTGGACAGGGTCACCGGGGAGCTGTTTTTT.

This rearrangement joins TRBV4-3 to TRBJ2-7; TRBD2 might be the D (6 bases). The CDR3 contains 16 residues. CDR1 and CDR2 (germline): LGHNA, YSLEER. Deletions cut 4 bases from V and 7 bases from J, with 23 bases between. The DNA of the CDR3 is TGCGCCAGCAGCCGGGGATTTAGCGGCACCCGTGCAGAGCAGTACTTC. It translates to CASSRGFSGTRAEQYF.

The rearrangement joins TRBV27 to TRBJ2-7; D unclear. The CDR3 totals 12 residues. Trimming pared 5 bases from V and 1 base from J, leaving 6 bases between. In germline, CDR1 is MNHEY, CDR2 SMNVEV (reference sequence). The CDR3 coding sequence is TGTGCCAGCAGTCCTCCTTCCTACGAGCAGTACTTC. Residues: CASSPPSYEQYF.

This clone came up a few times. CDR3 bases: TGTGCCAGCACTGCCCGGGATCTTAATCTGAACACTGAAGCTTTCTTT. Encoded protein: CASTARDLNLNTEAFF. J is TRBJ1-1 and V is TRBV9; D unclear. The CDR3 covers 16 residues. Germline V lookup: CDR1 SGDLS, CDR2 YYNGEE. V lost 6 bases and J 0 bases, leaving 18 bases between the germline ends.

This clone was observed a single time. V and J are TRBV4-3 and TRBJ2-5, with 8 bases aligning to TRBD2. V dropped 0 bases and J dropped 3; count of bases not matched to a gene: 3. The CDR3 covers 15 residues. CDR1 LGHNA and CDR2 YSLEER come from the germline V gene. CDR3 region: CASSQDRAGEETQYF. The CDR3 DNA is TGCGCCAGCAGCCAAGATCGAGCGGGGGAAGAGACCCAGTACTTC.

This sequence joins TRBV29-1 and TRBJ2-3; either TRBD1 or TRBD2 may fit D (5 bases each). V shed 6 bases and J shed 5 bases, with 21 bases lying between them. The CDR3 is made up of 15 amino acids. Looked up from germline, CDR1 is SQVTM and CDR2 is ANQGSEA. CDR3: CSVVGPGTRGDTQYF. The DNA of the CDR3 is TGCAGCGTAGTCGGTCCCGGGACCCGGGGAGATACGCAGTATTTT.

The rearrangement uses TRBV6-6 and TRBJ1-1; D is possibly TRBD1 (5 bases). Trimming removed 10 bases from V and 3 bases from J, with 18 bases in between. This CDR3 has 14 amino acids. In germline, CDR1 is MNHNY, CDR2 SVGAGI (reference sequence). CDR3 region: CAITARGSDTEAFF. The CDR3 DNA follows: TGTGCCATTACGGCCCGGGGGAGCGACACTGAAGCTTTCTTT.

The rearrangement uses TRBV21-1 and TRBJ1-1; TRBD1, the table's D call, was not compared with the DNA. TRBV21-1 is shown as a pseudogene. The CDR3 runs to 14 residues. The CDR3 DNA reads TGTGCCAGCATCAGGGACAGGGTGAGCACTGAAGCTTTCTTT. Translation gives CASIRDRVSTEAFF.

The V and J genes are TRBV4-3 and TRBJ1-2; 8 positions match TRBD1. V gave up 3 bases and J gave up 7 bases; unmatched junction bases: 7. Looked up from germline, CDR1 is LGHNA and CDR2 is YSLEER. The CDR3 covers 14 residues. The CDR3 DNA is TGCGCCAGCAGCCAGGACAGGGAGGGGGGTGGCTACACCTTC. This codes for CASSQDREGGGYTF.

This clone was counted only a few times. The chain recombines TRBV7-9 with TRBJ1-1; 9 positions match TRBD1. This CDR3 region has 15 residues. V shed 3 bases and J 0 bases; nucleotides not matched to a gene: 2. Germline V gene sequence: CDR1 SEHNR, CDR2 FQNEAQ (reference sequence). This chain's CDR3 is CASSLRQGVNTEAFF. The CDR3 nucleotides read TGTGCCAGCAGCTTGCGACAGGGGGTGAACACTGAAGCTTTCTTT. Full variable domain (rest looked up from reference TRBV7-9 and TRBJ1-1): DTGVSQNPRHKITKRGQNVTFRCDPISEHNRLYWYRQTLGQGPEFLTYFQNEAQLEKSRLLSDRFSAERPKGSFSTLEIQRTEQGDSAMYLCASSLRQGVNTEAFFGQGTRLTVV.

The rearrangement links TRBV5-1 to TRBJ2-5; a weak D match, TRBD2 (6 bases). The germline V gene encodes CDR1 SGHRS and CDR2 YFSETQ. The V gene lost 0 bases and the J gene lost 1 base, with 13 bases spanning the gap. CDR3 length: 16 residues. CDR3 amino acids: CASSLAAGKTQETQYF. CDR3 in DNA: TGCGCCAGCAGCTTGGCCGCGGGGAAGACCCAAGAGACCCAGTACTTC.

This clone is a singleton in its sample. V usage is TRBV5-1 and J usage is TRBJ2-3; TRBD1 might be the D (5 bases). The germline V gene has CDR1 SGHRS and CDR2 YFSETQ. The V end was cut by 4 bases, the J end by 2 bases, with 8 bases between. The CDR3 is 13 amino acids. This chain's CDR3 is CASSQGITDTQYF. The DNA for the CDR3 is TGCGCCAGCAGCCAGGGAATCACAGATACGCAGTATTTT.

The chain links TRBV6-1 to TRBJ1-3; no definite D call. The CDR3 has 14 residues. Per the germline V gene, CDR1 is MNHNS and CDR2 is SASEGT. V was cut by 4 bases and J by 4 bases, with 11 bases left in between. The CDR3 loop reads CASSADLEGNTIYF. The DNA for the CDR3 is TGTGCCAGCAGTGCCGATCTCGAGGGAAACACCATATATTTT.